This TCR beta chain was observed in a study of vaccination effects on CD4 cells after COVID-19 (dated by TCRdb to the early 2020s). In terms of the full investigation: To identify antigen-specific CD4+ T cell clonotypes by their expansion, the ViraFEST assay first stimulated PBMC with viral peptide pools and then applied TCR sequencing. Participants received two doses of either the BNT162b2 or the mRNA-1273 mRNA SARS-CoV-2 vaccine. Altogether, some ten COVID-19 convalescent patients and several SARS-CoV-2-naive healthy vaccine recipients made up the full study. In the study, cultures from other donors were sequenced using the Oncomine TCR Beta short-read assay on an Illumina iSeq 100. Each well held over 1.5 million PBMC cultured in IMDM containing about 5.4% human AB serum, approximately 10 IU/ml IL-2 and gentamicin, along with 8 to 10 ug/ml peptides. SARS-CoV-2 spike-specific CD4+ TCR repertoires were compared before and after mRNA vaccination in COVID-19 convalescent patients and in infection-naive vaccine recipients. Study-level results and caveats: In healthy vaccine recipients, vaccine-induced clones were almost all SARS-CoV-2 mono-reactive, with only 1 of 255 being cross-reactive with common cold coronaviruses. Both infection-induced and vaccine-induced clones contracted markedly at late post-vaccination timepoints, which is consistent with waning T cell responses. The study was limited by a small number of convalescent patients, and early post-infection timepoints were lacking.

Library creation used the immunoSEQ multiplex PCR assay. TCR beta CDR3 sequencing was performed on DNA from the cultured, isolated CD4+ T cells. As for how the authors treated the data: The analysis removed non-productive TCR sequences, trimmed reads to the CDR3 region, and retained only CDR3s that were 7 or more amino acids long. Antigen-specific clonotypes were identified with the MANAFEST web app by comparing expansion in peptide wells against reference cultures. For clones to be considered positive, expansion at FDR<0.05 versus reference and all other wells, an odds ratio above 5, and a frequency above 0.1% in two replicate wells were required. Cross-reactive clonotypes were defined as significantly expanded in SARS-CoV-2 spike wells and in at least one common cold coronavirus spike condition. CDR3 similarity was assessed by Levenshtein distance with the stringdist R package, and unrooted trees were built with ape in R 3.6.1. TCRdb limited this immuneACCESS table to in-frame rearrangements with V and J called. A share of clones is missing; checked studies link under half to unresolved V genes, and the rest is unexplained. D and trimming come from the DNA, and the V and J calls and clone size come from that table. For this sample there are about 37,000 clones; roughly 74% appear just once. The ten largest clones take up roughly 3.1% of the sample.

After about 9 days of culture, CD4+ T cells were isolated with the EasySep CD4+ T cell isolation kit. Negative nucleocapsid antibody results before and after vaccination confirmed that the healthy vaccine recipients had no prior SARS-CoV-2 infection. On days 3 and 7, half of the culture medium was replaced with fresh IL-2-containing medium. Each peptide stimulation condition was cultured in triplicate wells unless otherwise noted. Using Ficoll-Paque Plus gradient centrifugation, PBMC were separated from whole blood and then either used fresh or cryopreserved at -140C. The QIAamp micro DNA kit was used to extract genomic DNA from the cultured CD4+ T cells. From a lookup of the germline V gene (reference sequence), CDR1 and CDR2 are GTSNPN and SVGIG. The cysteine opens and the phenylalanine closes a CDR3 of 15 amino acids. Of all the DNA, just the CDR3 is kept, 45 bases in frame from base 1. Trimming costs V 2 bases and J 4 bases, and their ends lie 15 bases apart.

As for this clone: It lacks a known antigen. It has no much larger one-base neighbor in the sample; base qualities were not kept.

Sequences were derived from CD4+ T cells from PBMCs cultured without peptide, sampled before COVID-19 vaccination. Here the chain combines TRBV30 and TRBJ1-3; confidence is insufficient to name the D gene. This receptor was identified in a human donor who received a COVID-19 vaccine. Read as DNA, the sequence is TGTGCCTGGAGTCCCTCGGCCCTCAAGGGAAACACCATATATTTT. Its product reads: CAWSPSALKGNTIYF.